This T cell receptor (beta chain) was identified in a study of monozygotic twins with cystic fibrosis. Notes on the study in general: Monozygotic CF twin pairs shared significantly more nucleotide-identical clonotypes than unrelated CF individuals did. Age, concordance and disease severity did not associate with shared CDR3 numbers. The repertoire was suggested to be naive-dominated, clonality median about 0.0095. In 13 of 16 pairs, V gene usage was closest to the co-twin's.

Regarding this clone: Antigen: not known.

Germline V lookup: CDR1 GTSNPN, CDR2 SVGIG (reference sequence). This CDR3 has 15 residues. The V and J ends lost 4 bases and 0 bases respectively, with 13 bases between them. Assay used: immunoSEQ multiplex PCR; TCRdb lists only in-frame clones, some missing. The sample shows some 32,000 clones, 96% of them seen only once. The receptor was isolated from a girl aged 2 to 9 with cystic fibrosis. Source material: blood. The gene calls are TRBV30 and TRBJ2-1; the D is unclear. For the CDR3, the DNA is TGTGCCTGGACATTAGAGTTAGACTCCTACAATGAGCAGTTCTTC. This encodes CAWTLELDSYNEQFF.